This record concerns one T cell receptor beta chain sequence. Antigen: not known. Germline CDR1 reads LNHDA; CDR2 reads SQIVND (reference sequence). The V end was cut by 3 bases, the J end by 1 base, with 9 bases between. The CDR3 has 14 residues. This record comes from a study of response to subunit inactivated influenza vaccine. Study results and limitations: Each seasonal flu vaccination may recruit only limited new T cells, authors suggested.

Using its own MiXCR run on the RT-PCR reads, TCRdb lists one record per CDR3 protein. The table shows about 580,000 distinct CDR3 sequences, with 14% occurring only once. This TCR was recovered from a man aged 45-60 years who received an inactivated influenza vaccine. The starting material was PBMCs from blood, obtained roughly 13 days after vaccination. The chain combines TRBV19 with TRBJ2-5; a weak D match, TRBD2 (5 bases). This CDR3 is CASSIPGIQETQYF. Here the CDR3 DNA reads TGTGCCAGTAGTATCCCGGGGATCCAAGAGACCCAGTACTTC.